Presented here are 15 T cell receptor beta chains from one specimen sequenced in a study of blood T cell repertoires in COVID-19. TCRdb keeps only in-frame clones here, not all; method: immunoSEQ multiplex PCR. This table has 110,000 to 150,000 clones, 78% appearing once. Source material: PBMCs or T cells enriched from blood (not recorded which). These receptors were taken from a woman aged 45-60 years who had recovered from COVID-19.

This sequence joins TRBV7-2 and TRBJ2-1, with a weak D call TRBD2 (6 bases). The germline V and J ends were trimmed by 5 bases and 1 base, with 12 bases remaining between them. Germline V CDR1 and CDR2: SGHTA, FQGNSA. This CDR3 spans 15 amino acids. This chain's CDR3 is CASSPLAGSYNEQFF. The DNA of the CDR3 is TGTGCCAGCAGCCCCTTGGCGGGATCCTACAATGAGCAGTTCTTC. Full variable domain (rest looked up from reference TRBV7-2 and TRBJ2-1): GAGVSQSPSNKVTEKGKDVELRCDPISGHTALYWYRQSLGQGLEFLIYFQGNSAPDKSGLPSDRFSAERTGGSVSTLTIQRTQQEDSAVYLCASSPLAGSYNEQFFGPGTRLTVL.

The rearrangement joins TRBV12-3 or TRBV12-4 to TRBJ1-5, with 7 bases fitting TRBD1. This CDR3 has 13 residues. V was clipped by 6 bases and J by 8 bases; unmatched bases: 7. The CDR3 bases are TGTGCCAGCAGCACACAGGGGTTAGAGCCCCAGCATTTT. Encoded protein: CASSTQGLEPQHF.

The rearrangement links TRBV11-2 to TRBJ2-2; 12 positions match TRBD2. Per the germline V gene, CDR1 is SGHAT and CDR2 is FQNNGV. This CDR3 region has 17 residues. Trimming at V came to 0 bases and at J to 1 base, leaving 0 bases not matched to a gene. The CDR3 DNA reads as TGTGCCAGCAGCTTAGAACTAGCGGGGGGGAACACCGGGGAGCTGTTTTTT. It translates to CASSLELAGGNTGELFF.

The chain joins TRBV7-2 to TRBJ1-1; TRBD1 aligns across 7 bases. Losses at the gene ends were 4 bases for V and 8 bases for J; bases not matched to a gene: 7. This CDR3 is built from 13 residues. Germline CDR1 reads SGHTA; CDR2 reads FQGNSA. The chain's CDR3 is CASSSLDRSEAFF. DNA for the CDR3: TGTGCCAGCAGCTCACTGGACAGGAGCGAAGCTTTCTTT. The full variable domain, with the rest looked up from reference TRBV7-2 and TRBJ1-1, is GAGVSQSPSNKVTEKGKDVELRCDPISGHTALYWYRQSLGQGLEFLIYFQGNSAPDKSGLPSDRFSAERTGGSVSTLTIQRTQQEDSAVYLCASSSLDRSEAFFGQGTRLTVV.

This rearrangement joins TRBV6-4 to TRBJ1-6, with TRBD1 as a possible D gene (5 bases). CDR3 length: 15 residues. Germline V gene data show CDR1 as MRHNA and CDR2 as SNTAGT. V lost 4 bases, J lost 6 bases, and 13 bases lay in between. The CDR3 loop is CASSADTGGNSPLHF. The CDR3 DNA follows: TGTGCCAGCAGTGCCGACACGGGGGGTAATTCACCCCTCCACTTT.

V gene TRBV28 combines with J gene TRBJ2-7; TRBD2 might be the D (6 bases). Trimming took 5 bases from V and 5 from J, leaving 16 bases between them. Germline CDR1 reads MDHEN; CDR2 reads SYDVKM. The CDR3 extends over 14 amino acids. The DNA for the CDR3 is TGTGCCAGCAGTACCGGGACTTCTCCCAACGAGCAGTACGTC. Protein sequence: CASSTGTSPNEQYV.

V and J are TRBV5-1 and TRBJ1-2; no definite D call. The CDR3 totals 14 residues. The V and J ends lost 2 bases and 6 bases respectively, with 14 bases between them. Looked up from germline, CDR1 is SGHRS and CDR2 is YFSETQ. The chain's CDR3 is CASSFGEWLDGYTF. The CDR3 nucleotides read TGCGCCAGCAGCTTCGGAGAATGGTTAGATGGCTACACCTTC. Using reference TRBV5-1 and TRBJ1-2 for the parts outside the CDR3, the full variable domain is KAGVTQTPRYLIKTRGQQVTLSCSPISGHRSVSWYQQTPGQGLQFLFEYFSETQRNKGNFPGRFSGRQFSNSRSEMNVSTLELGDSALYLCASSFGEWLDGYTFGSGTRLTVV.

The chain recombines TRBV5-8 with TRBJ2-1, with D possibly being TRBD1 (6 bases). This CDR3 contains 14 residues. Trimming took 4 bases from V and 1 from J, leaving 9 bases between them. CDR1 SGHTS and CDR2 YDEGEE come from the germline V gene. CDR3 sequence (DNA): TGTGCCAGCAGCAAGGACAGATCCTACAATGAGCAGTTCTTC. It yields the protein CASSKDRSYNEQFF.

This chain uses TRBV9 with TRBJ2-7; 12 bases line up with TRBD2. Unmatched junction bases numbered 0, after V lost 0 bases and J lost 2 bases. The CDR3 runs to 15 residues. CDR1 SGDLS and CDR2 YYNGEE come from the germline V gene. The CDR3 coding sequence is TGTGCCAGCAGCGTAGGGACTAGCGGGACCTACGAGCAGTACTTC. Encoded protein: CASSVGTSGTYEQYF.

The gene calls are TRBV9 and TRBJ1-1; D not certain. Germline loops: CDR1 SGDLS, CDR2 YYNGEE. The length of the CDR3 is 14 residues. V was trimmed by 0 bases and J by 1 base, leaving 7 bases between them. DNA for the CDR3: TGTGCCAGCAGCGTAGCTACAGAGAACACTGAAGCTTTCTTT. Protein sequence: CASSVATENTEAFF.

The V and J genes are TRBV3-1 (or the pseudogene TRBV3-2) and TRBJ2-2; D might be TRBD2 (5 bases). The V gene's germline CDR1 is LGHDT and CDR2 YNNKEL (reference sequence). This CDR3 comprises 14 residues. Trimming pared 3 bases from V and 5 bases from J, leaving 10 bases between. The CDR3 DNA is TGTGCCAGCAGCCACGGTCGGGGAACCGGGGAGCTGTTTTTT. Translated: CASSHGRGTGELFF.

J is TRBJ2-3 and V is TRBV5-6; possibly TRBD2 for D (6 bases). The CDR3 has 14 residues. V lost 0 bases and J lost 2, with 7 bases in between. Looked up from germline, CDR1 is SGHDT and CDR2 is YYEEEE. The CDR3 is CASSLGGATDTQYF. DNA for the CDR3: TGTGCCAGCAGCTTGGGCGGGGCCACAGATACGCAGTATTTT.

This chain joins TRBV6-1 and TRBJ1-3; 9 nucleotides agree with TRBD1. The ends lost 3 bases at V and 2 bases at J; junction bases unmatched: 11. There are 18 residues in the CDR3. Per germline, CDR1 MNHNS and CDR2 SASEGT. CDR3 DNA: TGTGCCAGCAGTGACCCCGGGACAGGGTCTCGGGCTGGAAACACCATATATTTT. This translates into CASSDPGTGSRAGNTIYF.

In its sample, this clone was seen a few times. The rearrangement joins TRBV4-1 to TRBJ1-2, with 11 bases fitting TRBD1. This CDR3 is built from 15 residues. Germline values: CDR1 MGHRA, CDR2 YSYEKL. The J segment lost 3 bases and the V segment lost 4 bases, leaving 4 bases of the junction unmatched. The CDR3 DNA reads TGCGCCAGCAGCCCCCGGGACAGGGGGGACTATGGCTACACCTTC. Amino acids: CASSPRDRGDYGYTF.

V is TRBV4-1 and J is TRBJ1-2; 9 bases map to TRBD1. The CDR3 has 15 amino acids. In germline, CDR1 is MGHRA, CDR2 YSYEKL. Unmatched junction bases numbered 7, after V lost 1 base and J lost 7 bases. The CDR3 nucleotides are TGCGCCAGCAGCCAAGGGCTAGGACAGGGGCTTGGCTACACCTTC. Residues: CASSQGLGQGLGYTF.